A single sample gave rise to the 29 T cell receptor beta chains below, sequenced in a study of B cell selection in AIRE deficiency. Sorting defined conventional CD4 T cells as CD4+CD127+. The method was immunoSEQ multiplex PCR; TCRdb's version includes in-frame clones alone and lacks a portion of them. This table holds around 19,000 clones, more than 95% found once. The sequenced sample consisted of conventional CD4+ T cells sorted from PBMCs. All receptors derive from a human donor with AIRE deficiency.

V usage is TRBV29-1 and J usage is TRBJ2-5; maybe TRBD1 (6 bases). The V gene's germline CDR1 is SQVTM and CDR2 ANQGSEA. The V gene lost 7 bases and the J gene lost 1 base, with 13 bases spanning the gap. The CDR3 runs 13 residues. Written as DNA, the CDR3 is TGCAGCGCTCCGGGACACTCCCAAGAGACCCAGTACTTC. This encodes CSAPGHSQETQYF. The whole variable domain, filled in from reference TRBV29-1 and TRBJ2-5, reads SAVISQKPSRDICQRGTSLTIQCQVDSQVTMMFWYRQQPGQSLTLIATANQGSEATYESGFVIDKFPISRPNLTFSTLTVSNMSPEDSSIYLCSAPGHSQETQYFGPGTRLLVL.

The rearrangement links TRBV27 to TRBJ2-2; no firm D call. The ends were cut back, 7 bases at V and 6 bases at J, with 12 bases in the middle. The germline V gene has CDR1 MNHEY and CDR2 SMNVEV (reference sequence). This CDR3 has 13 amino acids. Here the CDR3 reads CASKDHGPGELFF. CDR3 in DNA: TGTGCCAGCAAAGACCACGGGCCCGGGGAGCTGTTTTTT.

This chain uses TRBV28 with TRBJ1-4; D unresolved. This CDR3 has 13 residues. V shed 3 bases and J shed 7 bases, with 9 bases lying between them. CDR1 is MDHEN, CDR2 SYDVKM, per germline. The chain's CDR3 is CASSFGSAEKLFF. The CDR3 bases are TGTGCCAGCAGTTTCGGGAGTGCTGAAAAACTGTTTTTT.

The V gene is TRBV9, the J gene TRBJ2-1, with TRBD2 matching 14 bases. V lost 3 bases to trimming and J lost 2 bases; unmatched junction nucleotides: 7. Per the germline V gene, CDR1 is SGDLS and CDR2 is YYNGEE. The CDR3 spans 18 residues. CDR3 DNA: TGTGCCAGCAGCGCGGGACTAGCGGGAGTTGGGACCTACAATGAGCAGTTCTTC. Protein product: CASSAGLAGVGTYNEQFF.

The V call is TRBV2, the J call TRBJ2-5; tentative D call: TRBD1 (6 bases). The CDR3 covers 12 residues. Per germline, CDR1 SNHLY and CDR2 FYNNEI. V lost 10 bases to trimming and J lost 0 bases, with 9 bases between them. This CDR3 reads CATGQHQETQYF. The DNA for the CDR3 is TGTGCCACCGGACAGCACCAAGAGACCCAGTACTTC.

This chain uses TRBV7-3 with TRBJ2-7; 8 bases map to TRBD1. Germline V gives CDR1 SGHTA, CDR2 FQGTGA. The J segment lost 6 bases and the V segment lost 5 bases, leaving 6 bases of the junction unmatched. The CDR3 has 13 residues. This CDR3 reads CASSPTQGGEQYF. The CDR3 bases are TGTGCCAGCAGCCCTACACAGGGGGGCGAGCAGTACTTC.

The CDR3 is CASSSQGFDYEQYF. CDR3 sequence (DNA): TGTGCCAGCAGCTCACAGGGGTTCGACTACGAGCAGTACTTC. V gene TRBV11-3 combines with J gene TRBJ2-7; TRBD1 aligns across 7 bases. The V and J ends lost 4 bases and 3 bases, in that order; junction bases with no gene match: 6. The germline gives CDR1 SGHNT, CDR2 YENEEA. The CDR3 extends over 14 amino acids.

The chain joins TRBV14 to TRBJ2-7; the match to TRBD2 covers 14 bases. The junction had 2 bases not matched to a gene; V was cut back by 4 bases and J by 0 bases. CDR3 size: 16 residues. CDR1 is SGHDN and CDR2 is FVKESK in the germline V gene. In DNA form, the CDR3 reads TGTGCCAGCAGCCCTGGACTAGCGGGGGGCTCCTACGAGCAGTACTTC. Translated, it gives CASSPGLAGGSYEQYF. Together with reference TRBV14 and TRBJ2-7, the CDR3 gives the full variable domain: EAGVTQFPSHSVIEKGQTVTLRCDPISGHDNLYWYRRVMGKEIKFLLHFVKESKQDESGMPNNRFLAERTGGTYSTLKVQPAELEDSGVYFCASSPGLAGGSYEQYFGPGTRLTVT.

Worth noting for this clone: The junction does not match germline at one end; this may be a read error. V is TRBV5-3 and J is TRBJ1-1; no reliable D call. TRBV5-3 is marked as an open reading frame, function uncertain. The CDR3 length is 13 residues. The DNA of the CDR3 is TGTGCCAGCAGCTTGGACGGCGCCAATCGAGCTTTCTTT. This translates into CASSLDGANRAFF.

The chain links TRBV7-2 to TRBJ2-3; D remains unclear. Trimming cost V 2 bases and J 2 bases, with 11 bases left between them. This CDR3 spans 15 amino acids. Germline values: CDR1 SGHTA, CDR2 FQGNSA. CDR3 amino acids: CASSLRQEITDTQYF. The CDR3 region has the DNA TGTGCCAGCAGCTTAAGGCAGGAAATCACAGATACGCAGTATTTT. The variable domain in full, completed from reference TRBV7-2 and TRBJ2-3, reads GAGVSQSPSNKVTEKGKDVELRCDPISGHTALYWYRQSLGQGLEFLIYFQGNSAPDKSGLPSDRFSAERTGGSVSTLTIQRTQQEDSAVYLCASSLRQEITDTQYFGPGTRLTVL.

The genes are TRBV2 and TRBJ1-1; TRBD1 might be the D (5 bases). The ends were cut back, 5 bases at V and 4 bases at J, with 11 bases in the middle. The V gene's germline CDR1 is SNHLY and CDR2 FYNNEI. The CDR3 is 13 amino acids. DNA for the CDR3: TGTGCCAGCAGTCGGGACCCCTTCACTGAAGCTTTCTTT. Its translation: CASSRDPFTEAFF.

The J gene is TRBJ2-7, the V gene TRBV5-4, with a tentative D call TRBD2 (5 bases). Germline V gene sequence: CDR1 SGHNT, CDR2 YYREEE (reference sequence). The CDR3 has 15 amino acids. Deletions cut 4 bases from V and 2 bases from J, with 16 bases between. CDR3 in amino acids: CASSQAALPTYEQYF. CDR3 coding DNA: TGTGCCAGCAGCCAAGCGGCGCTTCCGACCTACGAGCAGTACTTC.

The rearrangement links TRBV27 to TRBJ2-3, with 15 bases lining up with TRBD2. Germline V CDR1 and CDR2: MNHEY, SMNVEV (reference sequence). V shed 2 bases and J 6 bases; nucleotides not matched to a gene: 6. The CDR3 sequence is 17 residues long. This CDR3 reads CASSLLGLAGGVDTQYF. DNA for the CDR3: TGTGCCAGCAGTTTACTAGGACTAGCGGGGGGGGTGGATACGCAGTATTTT.

The chain has TRBV19 and TRBJ1-1; 8 nucleotides match TRBD1. This CDR3 has 15 amino acids. V lost 6 bases, J lost 1 base, and 7 bases stayed unmatched. CDR1 is LNHDA, CDR2 SQIVND, per germline (reference sequence). CDR3 coding DNA: TGTGCCAGTAGCAATTATCAGGGGGCGAACACTGAAGCTTTCTTT. It encodes CASSNYQGANTEAFF.

The chain is built from TRBV5-1 and TRBJ2-7; 8 bases map to TRBD2. The CDR3 is 14 amino acids. J was trimmed by 4 bases and V by 1 base; bases with no gene match: 4. Per the germline V gene, CDR1 is SGHRS and CDR2 is YFSETQ. In DNA, the CDR3 is TGCGCCAGCAGCTTGCAGGGCGGGAGGTACGAGCAGTACTTC. Translated: CASSLQGGRYEQYF.

This chain joins TRBV15 and TRBJ1-1; tentatively, D is TRBD1 (6 bases). V shed 1 base and J shed 12 bases, with 15 bases lying between them. CDR1 is LNHNV, CDR2 YYDKDF, per germline (reference sequence). This CDR3 has 13 amino acids. The CDR3 region has the DNA TGTGCCACCAGCAGAGTAGTTCAGGGGACACCTTTCTTT. It specifies CATSRVVQGTPFF. Drawing the rest from reference TRBV15 and TRBJ1-1, the complete variable domain is DAMVIQNPRYQVTQFGKPVTLSCSQTLNHNVMYWYQQKSSQAPKLLFHYYDKDFNNEADTPDNFQSRRPNTSFCFLDIRSPGLGDTAMYLCATSRVVQGTPFFGQGTRLTVV.

The rearrangement joins TRBV5-4 to TRBJ1-2; D not certain. Germline loops: CDR1 SGHNT, CDR2 YYREEE (reference sequence). The CDR3 totals 15 residues. The V gene lost 4 bases and the J gene lost 8 bases, with 21 bases spanning the gap. This chain's CDR3 is CASSQPSGRMGGYTF. Here the CDR3 DNA reads TGTGCCAGCAGCCAGCCGTCCGGGAGGATGGGGGGCTACACCTTC.

This sequence joins TRBV5-6 and TRBJ1-6; 7 nucleotides match TRBD1. V lost 6 bases to trimming and J lost 7 bases; unmatched junction nucleotides: 10. CDR1 SGHDT and CDR2 YYEEEE come from the germline V gene. The length of the CDR3 is 15 residues. The CDR3 here is CASTTLDRVNSPLHF. The CDR3 DNA follows: TGTGCCAGCACCACCCTCGACAGGGTGAATTCACCCCTCCACTTT.

The chain couples TRBV2 to TRBJ1-1; TRBD1 is a possible D gene (5 bases). The CDR3 has 13 amino acids. Looked up from germline, CDR1 is SNHLY and CDR2 is FYNNEI. Trimming stripped 5 bases from V and 1 base from J, with 8 bases between. CDR3 DNA: TGTGCCAGCAGTTTTGGACAGAACACTGAAGCTTTCTTT. Encoded protein: CASSFGQNTEAFF.

CDR3 sequence (DNA): TGTGCCAGCAGCTTAGTATCCAGTGAAGAGACCCAGTACTTC. Translation: CASSLVSSEETQYF. The chain is built from TRBV7-8 and TRBJ2-5; D is undetermined. This CDR3 spans 14 amino acids. Trimming cost V 1 base and J 3 bases, with 9 bases left between them. Looked up from germline, CDR1 is SGHVS and CDR2 is FQNEAQ.

V is TRBV30 and J is TRBJ2-1; 7 bases map to TRBD1. Trimming at V came to 5 bases and at J to 1 base, leaving 14 bases not matched to a gene. The V gene's germline CDR1 is GTSNPN and CDR2 SVGIG (reference sequence). This CDR3 is 17 amino acids long. CDR3 sequence reads: CAWVTRGQLRSYNEQFF. The CDR3 DNA reads as TGTGCCTGGGTGACGAGGGGGCAACTAAGGTCCTACAATGAGCAGTTCTTC.

This chain links TRBV6-6 with TRBJ2-7, with D perhaps TRBD2 (5 bases). The germline gives CDR1 MNHNY, CDR2 SVGAGI (reference sequence). V shed 1 base and J shed 3 bases, with 10 bases lying between them. The length of the CDR3 is 14 residues. CDR3 sequence: CASSYFSGIYEQYF. For the CDR3, the DNA is TGTGCCAGCAGTTACTTTTCGGGGATCTACGAGCAGTACTTC.

The chain uses TRBV4-2 and TRBJ1-5; weak D call: TRBD1 (6 bases). The V gene's germline CDR1 is LGHNA and CDR2 YNFKEQ. The CDR3 runs 15 residues. V was cut by 4 bases and J by 2 bases, with 12 bases left in between. The CDR3 protein is CASSRGQQGNQPQHF. The CDR3 region has the DNA TGTGCCAGCAGCCGAGGACAGCAAGGCAATCAGCCCCAGCATTTT.

The chain combines TRBV9 with TRBJ1-2; D uncertain. The CDR3 is made up of 14 amino acids. Germline-derived CDR1 and CDR2 are SGDLS and YYNGEE. V shed 0 bases and J shed 6 bases, with 12 bases lying between them. CDR3 sequence reads: CASSVAAEIHGYTF. CDR3 bases: TGTGCCAGCAGCGTAGCGGCCGAAATACATGGCTACACCTTC.

The rearrangement links TRBV7-9 to TRBJ2-7, with D possibly TRBD1 on 6 matching bases. The V end was cut by 3 bases, the J end by 1 base, with 19 bases between. CDR1 and CDR2 from the germline V gene are SEHNR and FQNEAQ (reference sequence). This CDR3 is built from 17 residues. The CDR3, as DNA: TGTGCCAGCAGCTTGGGGGCCTTGGGGGCGCCATCCTACGAGCAGTACTTC. Its protein is CASSLGALGAPSYEQYF.

The genes are TRBV6-5 and TRBJ1-1; D might be TRBD1 (5 bases). Trimming left V 9 bases short and J 6 bases short, with 23 bases between. The CDR3 totals 15 residues. CDR1 is MNHEY, CDR2 SVGAGI, per germline. For the CDR3, the DNA is TGTGCCAGTGAGCGCCGGGGTGGGACCTTTTCTGAAGCTTTCTTT. It codes for CASERRGGTFSEAFF.

The sample holds one count of this clone. V gene TRBV4-3 combines with J gene TRBJ1-5; TRBD1 is a possible D gene (6 bases). Looked up from germline, CDR1 is LGHNA and CDR2 is YSLEER. Trimming took off 0 bases at V and 5 bases at J, with 17 bases between the two ends. The CDR3 covers 17 residues. The CDR3 nucleotides read TGCGCCAGCAGCCAAGATCTGGGGGGCGCAGGGGATCAGCCCCAGCATTTT. It encodes CASSQDLGGAGDQPQHF.

This chain joins TRBV4-3 and TRBJ2-3; 10 nucleotides agree with TRBD2. CDR3 size: 17 residues. V dropped 1 base and J dropped 6; count of bases not matched to a gene: 10. CDR1 and CDR2 (germline): LGHNA, YSLEER. The DNA of the CDR3 is TGCGCCAGCAGCCAAGGGTTCGCTAGCGGGGGAGGTGATACGCAGTATTTT. This encodes CASSQGFASGGGDTQYF.

This clone was recorded only once. The rearrangement links TRBV15 to TRBJ1-1; no clear D. The CDR3 has 13 amino acids. Germline V gives CDR1 LNHNV, CDR2 YYDKDF (reference sequence). V was cut by 3 bases and J by 1 base, with 6 bases left in between. The CDR3 loop is CATSSRRNTEAFF. As DNA, the CDR3 is TGTGCCACCAGCAGCAGGCGGAACACTGAAGCTTTCTTT.